The next 26 T cell receptor beta chains were all read from a single sample in a study of circulating and synovial CD4+ cells in juvenile arthritis (dated by TCRdb to the mid-2010s). Preparation of the library involved the immunoSEQ multiplex PCR assay. TCRdb stores this immuneACCESS table with in-frame sequences only. Part of the clones is absent; in the studies checked, under half of the shortfall reflects unresolved V genes, and no reason is known for the rest. For this sample the table gives about 32,000 clones, of which about 95% were detected only once. The ten largest clones capture 0.68% of the sample. The sequenced sample consisted of CD4+ T cells from blood. These receptors all come from a human donor with juvenile idiopathic arthritis.

The chain carries TRBV2 and TRBJ1-5; 7 nucleotides agree with TRBD1. The germline V gene encodes CDR1 SNHLY and CDR2 FYNNEI. This CDR3 is 15 amino acids long. The trim removed 5 bases at V and 4 bases at J, leaving 8 bases unmatched. The CDR3 region has the DNA TGTGCCAGCAGTTCAAGACAGGGCTTAAATCAGCCCCAGCATTTT. It codes for CASSSRQGLNQPQHF.

The chain couples TRBV6-1 to TRBJ1-2; D is undetermined. Trimming pared 5 bases from V and 0 bases from J, leaving 7 bases between. Germline V gene lookup returns CDR1 MNHNS and CDR2 SASEGT. CDR3 size: 13 residues. Here the CDR3 reads CASSYPANYGYTF. CDR3 sequence (DNA): TGTGCCAGCAGTTATCCAGCTAACTATGGCTACACCTTC.

This chain connects TRBV5-1 to TRBJ2-7, with 8 positions matching TRBD2. CDR1 is SGHRS and CDR2 is YFSETQ in the germline V gene. This CDR3 has 15 residues. V dropped 0 bases and J dropped 3; count of bases not matched to a gene: 5. Written as DNA, the CDR3 is TGCGCCAGCAGCTTGGTGGCGGGAGGTTTCTACGAGCAGTACTTC. Translated, it gives CASSLVAGGFYEQYF.

The chain carries TRBV18 and TRBJ2-1; TRBD2 aligns across 14 bases. V was pared by 4 bases and J by 8 bases, with 13 bases of the junction left unmatched. This CDR3 comprises 18 residues. Germline CDR1 KGHSH, CDR2 LQKENI. The CDR3 DNA reads as TGTGCCAGCTCACGGAATACTGGCGGGACTAGCGGGAGCGATGAGCAGTTCTTC. Protein: CASSRNTGGTSGSDEQFF.

This clone was detected only a few times. The V call is TRBV7-2, the J call TRBJ2-7; D not certain. The CDR3 runs to 13 residues. Germline CDR1 is SGHTA and CDR2 is FQGNSA. V shed 5 bases and J shed 5 bases, with 13 bases lying between them. CDR3: CASSLPLLHEQYF. The CDR3, as DNA: TGTGCCAGCAGCCTCCCCTTACTCCACGAGCAGTACTTC.

The rearrangement links TRBV18 to TRBJ2-5, with 7 bases lining up with TRBD1. From germline, CDR1 is KGHSH and CDR2 LQKENI. This CDR3 spans 13 amino acids. V trimming: 4 bases; J trimming: 3 bases; junction bases outside the gene matches: 2. This chain's CDR3 is CASSLGQEETQYF. The CDR3 DNA reads TGTGCCAGCTCACTCGGACAGGAAGAGACCCAGTACTTC.

The V call is TRBV6-5, the J call TRBJ2-3, with D maybe TRBD2 (7 bases). CDR3 length: 14 residues. The germline V and J ends were trimmed by 8 bases and 3 bases, with 15 bases remaining between them. CDR1 is MNHEY, CDR2 SVGAGI, per germline. The DNA for the CDR3 is TGTGCCAGCTGGGGGGGGGCCGGGACAGATACGCAGTATTTT. It specifies CASWGGAGTDTQYF.

The J gene is TRBJ1-1, the V gene TRBV19; TRBD1 might be the D (6 bases). The length of the CDR3 is 14 residues. CDR1 and CDR2 from the germline V gene are LNHDA and SQIVND (reference sequence). Between the trimmed V and J ends, which lost 5 bases and 5 bases, there was a span of 15 bases. The CDR3 DNA reads TGTGCCAGTAGTGTCCCCCACAGGGCGACTGAAGCTTTCTTT. This gives the protein CASSVPHRATEAFF.

The genes are TRBV19 and TRBJ1-2; D remains ambiguous. The germline CDR1 and CDR2 sequences are LNHDA and SQIVND (reference sequence). V was pared by 3 bases and J by 4 bases, with 9 bases between. The CDR3 has 13 amino acids. The CDR3, as DNA: TGTGCCAGTAGTATTCGAGGCGTCTATGGCTACACCTTC. Translated, it gives CASSIRGVYGYTF.

About this clone: Relative to the germline gene, one junction end is altered; a read error may explain this. The chain links TRBV7-7 to TRBJ2-3; 14 bases map to TRBD2. The CDR3 has 16 residues. Looked up from germline, CDR1 is SSHAT and CDR2 is FNYEAQ (reference sequence). For the CDR3, the DNA is TGTGCTAGCAGCCCGGGACTAGCGGGAGGCACAGATACGCAGTATTTT. Protein product: CASSPGLAGGTDTQYF.

V usage is TRBV7-2 and J usage is TRBJ2-5; D might be TRBD1 (5 bases). Germline V gene data show CDR1 as SGHTA and CDR2 as FQGNSA. V gave up 5 bases and J gave up 7 bases, with 20 bases separating them. The CDR3 extends over 15 amino acids. The chain's CDR3 is CASSPIIQERWTQYF. The CDR3 DNA is TGTGCCAGCAGCCCTATCATACAGGAACGGTGGACCCAGTACTTC.

J is TRBJ2-3 and V is TRBV11-1; 14 bases line up with TRBD2. The CDR3 sequence is 18 residues long. The J segment lost 2 bases and the V segment lost 4 bases, leaving 8 bases of the junction unmatched. CDR1 is SGHAT and CDR2 is FQDESV in the germline V gene (reference sequence). The DNA for the CDR3 is TGTGCCAGCAGCTCTCCGGGACTAGCGGGGGAGCCCACAGATACGCAGTATTTT. Amino acids: CASSSPGLAGEPTDTQYF.

Only one count was recorded for this clone. The genes are TRBV15 and TRBJ2-2; D call uncertain. This CDR3 spans 15 amino acids. Trimming removed 0 bases at V and 9 bases at J, with 14 bases between. Germline V gene data show CDR1 as LNHNV and CDR2 as YYDKDF (reference sequence). CDR3 protein: CATSREVSPVRELFF. The CDR3 DNA sequence: TGTGCCACCAGCAGAGAGGTCTCCCCGGTTAGGGAGCTGTTTTTT.

The rearrangement links TRBV6-6 to TRBJ1-1, with 7 bases aligning to TRBD1. This CDR3 comprises 15 residues. After removal of 4 bases from V and 1 base from J, the junction contained 6 bases not matched to a gene. The germline V gene encodes CDR1 MNHNY and CDR2 SVGAGI (reference sequence). The CDR3 is CASSSRGTANTEAFF. The CDR3, as DNA: TGTGCCAGCAGTTCCCGCGGGACAGCGAACACTGAAGCTTTCTTT.

V gene TRBV27 combines with J gene TRBJ1-1; D is unclear. Germline loops: CDR1 MNHEY, CDR2 SMNVEV (reference sequence). The CDR3 covers 12 residues. Trimming shortened V by 5 bases and J by 9 bases, and 13 bases separated the two germline ends. The CDR3 DNA follows: TGTGCCAGCAGTCGAGGGTTATCGAAAGCTTTCTTT. Amino acids: CASSRGLSKAFF.

The V and J genes are TRBV5-1 and TRBJ1-6; 7 bases line up with TRBD1. From germline, CDR1 is SGHRS and CDR2 YFSETQ. V trimming: 3 bases; J trimming: 9 bases; junction bases outside the gene matches: 6. This CDR3 spans 14 amino acids. The CDR3 region is CASSSRQGISPLHF. CDR3 nucleotides: TGCGCCAGCAGCTCCAGACAGGGAATTTCACCCCTCCACTTT.

CDR3 DNA sequence: TGTGCCAGCAGTTTATCCACGGGAGGAGCCGGGGAGCTGTTTTTT. Translating it yields CASSLSTGGAGELFF. The chain is built from TRBV27 and TRBJ2-2; 7 nucleotides line up with TRBD2. The CDR3 is 15 amino acids. Germline CDR1 is MNHEY and CDR2 is SMNVEV (reference sequence). With V trimmed by 0 bases and J by 6 bases, 4 bases remained unmatched.

The chain has TRBV28 and TRBJ2-7, with 7 nucleotides matching TRBD2. V lost 6 bases, J lost 0 bases, and 2 bases stayed unmatched. Germline assignment: CDR1 MDHEN and CDR2 SYDVKM. This CDR3 is 13 amino acids long. DNA for the CDR3: TGTGCCAGCAGACGGACTAGCTCCTACGAGCAGTACTTC. Protein sequence: CASRRTSSYEQYF. The entire variable domain, with the rest obtained from reference TRBV28 and TRBJ2-7, is as follows: DVKVTQSSRYLVKRTGEKVFLECVQDMDHENMFWYRQDPGLGLRLIYFSYDVKMKEKGDIPEGYSVSREKKERFSLILESASTNQTSMYLCASRRTSSYEQYFGPGTRLTVT.

The CDR3 loop reads CASRLVGGGEQYF. CDR3 coding DNA: TGTGCCAGCAGGCTTGTGGGGGGGGGCGAGCAGTACTTC. The chain links TRBV27 to TRBJ2-7, with 7 bases matching TRBD2. CDR3 length: 13 residues. Losses at the gene ends were 6 bases for V and 6 bases for J; bases not matched to a gene: 8. Germline V CDR1 and CDR2: MNHEY, SMNVEV (reference sequence).

The J gene is TRBJ1-1, the V gene TRBV6-5, with 7 bases lining up with TRBD1. The V segment lost 10 bases and the J segment 5 bases; nucleotides outside the gene matches: 4. The germline V gene has CDR1 MNHEY and CDR2 SVGAGI. The CDR3 has 11 amino acids. CDR3: CATQQGTEAFF. The CDR3 region has the DNA TGTGCCACCCAACAGGGGACTGAAGCTTTCTTT.

The rearrangement links TRBV19 to TRBJ1-5, with unresolved D. V lost 6 bases to trimming and J lost 0 bases, with 6 bases between them. The CDR3 is made up of 13 amino acids. Germline values: CDR1 LNHDA, CDR2 SQIVND (reference sequence). CDR3 nucleotide sequence: TGTGCCAGTAGACAGACTAGCAATCAGCCCCAGCATTTT. Translating it yields CASRQTSNQPQHF.

The V gene is TRBV10-3, the J gene TRBJ1-2; 9 bases map to TRBD1. The ends lost 6 bases at V and 5 bases at J; junction bases unmatched: 7. Germline CDR1 ENHRY, CDR2 SYGVKD. This CDR3 region has 14 residues. CDR3 amino acids: CAIRGQGLLYGYTF. CDR3 DNA sequence: TGTGCCATCAGGGGACAGGGCTTGCTTTATGGCTACACCTTC.

V usage is TRBV5-1 and J usage is TRBJ2-3, with D maybe TRBD1 (6 bases). The CDR3 runs to 15 residues. Trimming shortened V by 7 bases and J by 1 base, and 16 bases separated the two germline ends. Germline-derived CDR1 and CDR2 are SGHRS and YFSETQ. The DNA of the CDR3 is TGCGCCAGCTTCGACCCAGGGGTTGGCACAGATACGCAGTATTTT. This translates into CASFDPGVGTDTQYF.

The genes are TRBV25-1 and TRBJ2-1; TRBD2 matches at 10 bases. The V gene end was trimmed by 0 bases and the J gene end by 5 bases; junction bases not matched to a gene: 1. The CDR3 is 15 amino acids. Germline V gene sequence: CDR1 MGHDK, CDR2 SYGVNS. CDR3 DNA: TGTGCCAGCAGTGAATATGGACTAGCGGACAATGAGCAGTTCTTC. Protein: CASSEYGLADNEQFF.

This chain links TRBV7-9 with TRBJ1-1, with 9 bases fitting TRBD1. The ends lost 5 bases at V and 0 bases at J; junction bases unmatched: 4. Germline V CDR1 and CDR2: SEHNR, FQNEAQ (reference sequence). The CDR3 length is 15 residues. The chain's CDR3 is CASSTWDRVNTEAFF. CDR3 coding DNA: TGTGCCAGCAGCACTTGGGACAGGGTGAACACTGAAGCTTTCTTT.

The chain recombines TRBV5-1 with TRBJ2-3, with 8 positions matching TRBD2. J was trimmed by 2 bases and V by 0 bases; bases with no gene match: 2. The CDR3 loop spans 15 amino acids. The germline V gene encodes CDR1 SGHRS and CDR2 YFSETQ. The CDR3 DNA reads TGCGCCAGCAGCTTGGGCGGGGGGAACACAGATACGCAGTATTTT. This sequence encodes CASSLGGGNTDTQYF.